Each of the 27 T cell receptor beta chains below was sequenced from the same sample in a study of blood T cell repertoires in COVID-19. Generated by immunoSEQ multiplex PCR, the TCRdb table keeps only in-frame clones and is missing some. The repertoire holds around 56,000 clones, with roughly 90% as singletons. Sequencing was performed on peripheral blood. The receptors shown here come from a human donor in a cohort sampled during active COVID-19.

This chain joins TRBV7-2 and TRBJ2-5; TRBD1 agrees at 12 bases. V shed 5 bases and J 5 bases; nucleotides not matched to a gene: 9. The CDR3 length is 16 residues. The germline CDR1 and CDR2 sequences are SGHTA and FQGNSA. This CDR3 reads CASSPRGQGARETQYF. CDR3 nucleotides: TGTGCCAGCAGCCCCCGGGGACAGGGGGCGCGGGAGACCCAGTACTTC.

The CDR3 protein is CASSQPLGNTEAFF. The CDR3 DNA sequence: TGTGCCAGCTCACAACCGCTAGGGAACACTGAAGCTTTCTTT. The chain joins TRBV18 to TRBJ1-1, with D uncertain. In germline, CDR1 is KGHSH, CDR2 LQKENI. Trimming took off 4 bases at V and 1 base at J, with 10 bases between the two ends. The CDR3 has 14 amino acids.

The genes are TRBV6-6 and TRBJ2-5, with 9 bases lining up with TRBD2. V dropped 4 bases and J dropped 2; count of bases not matched to a gene: 8. CDR3 length: 16 amino acids. Germline loops: CDR1 MNHNY, CDR2 SVGAGI (reference sequence). The CDR3 DNA reads TGTGCCAGCAGTTCAAGACTAGCGGCGACGCAAGAGACCCAGTACTTC. This gives the protein CASSSRLAATQETQYF.

The V and J genes are TRBV19 and TRBJ2-5, with a possible D match to TRBD1 (6 bases). V was shortened by 3 bases and J by 5 bases, with 10 bases between the two germline ends. CDR1 LNHDA and CDR2 SQIVND come from the germline V gene (reference sequence). This CDR3 has 13 residues. The CDR3 coding sequence is TGTGCCAGTAGTATCCAGGGGACGGAGACCCAGTACTTC. Encoded protein: CASSIQGTETQYF.

The chain couples TRBV9 to TRBJ2-5, with TRBD2 identical over 10 bases. The J segment lost 3 bases and the V segment lost 0 bases, leaving 5 bases of the junction unmatched. CDR1 SGDLS and CDR2 YYNGEE come from the germline V gene. The CDR3 covers 16 residues. Here the CDR3 reads CASSVAPSGGEETQYF. CDR3 nucleotide sequence: TGTGCCAGCAGCGTAGCTCCTAGCGGGGGCGAAGAGACCCAGTACTTC.

The chain uses TRBV12-5 and TRBJ2-5; D may be TRBD2 (6 bases). Germline CDR1 and CDR2: LGHNT and FRNRAP. The CDR3 is 14 residues long. V dropped 7 bases and J dropped 4 bases, with 16 bases sitting between them. DNA of the CDR3: TGTGCTAGTGACCAGCGGGCGGACGGAGAGACCCAGTACTTC. It codes for CASDQRADGETQYF.

The chain joins TRBV7-9 to TRBJ2-6; 11 nucleotides match TRBD1. The CDR3 runs to 17 residues. CDR1 and CDR2 from the germline V gene are SEHNR and FQNEAQ (reference sequence). The J segment lost 4 bases and the V segment lost 5 bases, leaving 7 bases of the junction unmatched. CDR3 DNA: TGTGCCAGCAGCACCCGGACAGGGGGCTGGGGGGCCAACGTCCTGACTTTC. Protein sequence: CASSTRTGGWGANVLTF. The variable domain in full, with the rest retrieved from reference TRBV7-9 and TRBJ2-6, is DTGVSQNPRHKITKRGQNVTFRCDPISEHNRLYWYRQTLGQGPEFLTYFQNEAQLEKSRLLSDRFSAERPKGSFSTLEIQRTEQGDSAMYLCASSTRTGGWGANVLTFGAGSRLTVL.

The V and J genes are TRBV19 and TRBJ1-2, with 11 bases identical to TRBD1. The V gene end was trimmed by 5 bases and the J gene end by 8 bases; junction bases not matched to a gene: 10. The CDR3 is 15 residues long. Germline CDR1 and CDR2: LNHDA and SQIVND (reference sequence). The CDR3 coding sequence is TGTGCCAGTAGTCCGGGACAGGGGGAAGGTTACGGCTACACCTTC. This gives the protein CASSPGQGEGYGYTF.

This chain links TRBV14 with TRBJ1-6; the D is unclear. Between the trimmed V and J ends, which lost 1 base and 7 bases, there was a span of 11 bases. The CDR3 consists of 15 residues. Germline lookup yields CDR1 SGHDN and CDR2 FVKESK. The CDR3 coding sequence is TGTGCCAGCAGCCAAGCACTCATCGGGAATTCACCCCTCCACTTT. Encoded protein: CASSQALIGNSPLHF.

The V and J genes are TRBV19 and TRBJ1-3; unclear D gene. Between the trimmed V and J ends, which lost 5 bases and 1 base, there was a span of 12 bases. The CDR3 has 15 amino acids. Germline assignment: CDR1 LNHDA and CDR2 SQIVND (reference sequence). The CDR3 DNA sequence: TGTGCCAGTAGTCCCGGGAGGGTTTCTGGAAACACCATATATTTT. Translation gives CASSPGRVSGNTIYF.

The V and J genes are TRBV7-2 and TRBJ1-1; D might be TRBD1 (5 bases). The CDR3 covers 15 residues. Germline V gene lookup returns CDR1 SGHTA and CDR2 FQGNSA. With 5 bases removed from V and 4 bases from J, the gap between germline ends came to 17 bases. The DNA for the CDR3 is TGTGCCAGCAGCCAATTGGCAGGGCGGACCACTGAAGCTTTCTTT. Translated: CASSQLAGRTTEAFF.

This rearrangement joins TRBV27 to TRBJ1-6; 7 bases are shared with TRBD1. Trimming at V came to 1 base and at J to 7 bases, leaving 7 bases not matched to a gene. The CDR3 totals 16 residues. From germline, CDR1 is MNHEY and CDR2 SMNVEV (reference sequence). The CDR3 region is CASSLLGDSPNSPLHF. DNA of the CDR3: TGTGCCAGCAGTTTATTAGGGGACAGTCCAAATTCACCCCTCCACTTT.

The chain employs TRBV19 and TRBJ1-1; 9 bases are a match to TRBD1. From germline, CDR1 is LNHDA and CDR2 SQIVND (reference sequence). CDR3 size: 16 residues. Trimming took 6 bases from V and 3 from J; bases not matched to a gene: 11. The CDR3 protein is CASRRNRGLADTEAFF. The CDR3 coding sequence is TGTGCCAGTAGGAGGAACAGGGGGCTTGCGGACACTGAAGCTTTCTTT.

V gene TRBV11-2 combines with J gene TRBJ1-4; 9 nucleotides agree with TRBD1. This CDR3 has 14 residues. Germline CDR1 reads SGHAT; CDR2 reads FQNNGV. V dropped 5 bases and J dropped 8; count of bases not matched to a gene: 6. The CDR3 region has the DNA TGTGCCAGCAGCCTGGGACAGGGATACGAAAAACTGTTTTTT. Amino acid sequence: CASSLGQGYEKLFF.

V and J are TRBV19 and TRBJ2-7; 7 bases match TRBD2. CDR1 and CDR2 from the germline V gene are LNHDA and SQIVND (reference sequence). V lost 5 bases, J lost 2 bases, and 6 bases stayed unmatched. The CDR3 has 14 amino acids. CDR3 nucleotides: TGTGCCAGTAGTCGCGAGCGGGGTGCCTACGAGCAGTACTTC. Translating it yields CASSRERGAYEQYF.

The chain combines TRBV27 with TRBJ1-5; 7 nucleotides match TRBD1. This CDR3 is 16 amino acids long. CDR1 is MNHEY and CDR2 is SMNVEV in the germline V gene (reference sequence). V trimming: 3 bases; J trimming: 4 bases; junction bases outside the gene matches: 9. The CDR3 is CASSLVFPDRNQPQHF. The CDR3 DNA reads TGTGCCAGCAGTTTGGTCTTCCCGGACAGGAATCAGCCCCAGCATTTT.

The V and J genes are TRBV19 and TRBJ1-6; D unclear. Trimming stripped 3 bases from V and 0 bases from J, with 9 bases between. Germline V gene lookup returns CDR1 LNHDA and CDR2 SQIVND (reference sequence). This CDR3 region has 16 residues. CDR3 sequence reads: CASSMWLSSYNSPLHF. CDR3 in DNA: TGTGCCAGTAGTATGTGGTTGAGCTCCTATAATTCACCCCTCCACTTT.

In this sample, this clone turned up a few times. This rearrangement joins TRBV6-5 to TRBJ1-2, with unresolved D. The germline V gene has CDR1 MNHEY and CDR2 SVGAGI. Trimming removed 8 bases from V and 4 bases from J, with 14 bases in between. The CDR3 covers 13 residues. CDR3 bases: TGTGCCAGCCGGCCGGCGGCATCCTATGGCTACACCTTC. This encodes CASRPAASYGYTF.

The rearrangement links TRBV3-1 (or the pseudogene TRBV3-2) to TRBJ2-6; the match to TRBD1 covers 9 bases. This CDR3 contains 17 residues. The junction had 6 bases not matched to a gene; V was cut back by 6 bases and J by 0 bases. CDR1 and CDR2 from the germline V gene are LGHDT and YNNKEL (reference sequence). The CDR3 nucleotides read TGTGCCAGCAGAAATGGACAGGGGATCTCTGGGGCCAACGTCCTGACTTTC. Encoded protein: CASRNGQGISGANVLTF.

The DNA of the CDR3 is TGTGCCAGCGCGGTTCGAACCGAGCAGTACTTC. As protein: CASAVRTEQYF. The V gene is TRBV6-6, the J gene TRBJ2-7; no definite D call. This CDR3 has 11 residues. The V and J ends lost 8 bases and 6 bases respectively, with 11 bases between them. The V gene's germline CDR1 is MNHNY and CDR2 SVGAGI (reference sequence).

This rearrangement joins TRBV7-2 to TRBJ2-2; perhaps TRBD1 as D (6 bases). Germline V gene sequence: CDR1 SGHTA, CDR2 FQGNSA. Trimming stripped 1 base from V and 7 bases from J, with 10 bases between. The CDR3 totals 14 residues. CDR3 nucleotide sequence: TGTGCCAGCAGCTTAGACAGGGCGGGCGGGGAGCTGTTTTTT. Its protein product is CASSLDRAGGELFF.

This sequence joins TRBV5-1 and TRBJ2-7; the match to TRBD1 covers 8 bases. The germline CDR1 and CDR2 sequences are SGHRS and YFSETQ. The CDR3 consists of 13 residues. J was trimmed by 3 bases and V by 2 bases; bases with no gene match: 1. CDR3 loop: CASSFGTGYEQYF. The CDR3 region has the DNA TGCGCCAGCAGCTTCGGGACAGGCTACGAGCAGTACTTC.

The V gene is TRBV4-2, the J gene TRBJ1-1; tentative D call: TRBD1 (6 bases). The V and J ends lost 4 bases and 5 bases respectively, with 14 bases between them. CDR1 and CDR2 from the germline V gene are LGHNA and YNFKEQ. The CDR3 covers 14 residues. The CDR3 nucleotides read TGTGCCAGCAGCCGCGCCTCAAGGGGGACTGAAGCTTTCTTT. As protein: CASSRASRGTEAFF.

The rearrangement joins TRBV7-2 to TRBJ2-5; maybe TRBD1 (5 bases). The germline V and J ends were trimmed by 1 base and 4 bases, with 13 bases remaining between them. The CDR3 is 15 residues long. Germline-derived CDR1 and CDR2 are SGHTA and FQGNSA. CDR3 nucleotide sequence: TGTGCCAGCAGCTTAGTGGGGCACCTTCGAGAGACCCAGTACTTC. It encodes CASSLVGHLRETQYF. The entire variable domain, with the rest obtained from reference TRBV7-2 and TRBJ2-5, is as follows: GAGVSQSPSNKVTEKGKDVELRCDPISGHTALYWYRQSLGQGLEFLIYFQGNSAPDKSGLPSDRFSAERTGGSVSTLTIQRTQQEDSAVYLCASSLVGHLRETQYFGPGTRLLVL.

The chain recombines TRBV23-1 with TRBJ2-7; TRBD2 might be the D (5 bases). TRBV23-1 is treated as an ORF (open reading frame) with a function not yet certain. V lost 2 bases to trimming and J lost 3 bases, with 14 bases between them. CDR3 size: 15 residues. In DNA, the CDR3 is TGCGCCAGCAGTCAAAGCCCCGGACTGCTCTACGAGCAGTACTTC. It specifies CASSQSPGLLYEQYF.

This chain joins TRBV7-3 and TRBJ1-1; tentative D call: TRBD1 (6 bases). Between the trimmed V and J ends, which lost 4 bases and 3 bases, there was a span of 12 bases. The germline V gene encodes CDR1 SGHTA and CDR2 FQGTGA. CDR3 length: 14 residues. CDR3 sequence reads: CASSYSRGYTEAFF. Here the CDR3 DNA reads TGTGCCAGCAGCTATTCCAGGGGTTACACTGAAGCTTTCTTT.

The V gene is TRBV27, the J gene TRBJ1-1; no reliable D call. The germline V and J ends were trimmed by 2 bases and 4 bases, with 11 bases remaining between them. The CDR3 has 14 amino acids. Per the germline V gene, CDR1 is MNHEY and CDR2 is SMNVEV (reference sequence). The CDR3 loop reads CASSLRGSGTEAFF. The CDR3 bases are TGTGCCAGCAGTTTAAGAGGGTCGGGCACTGAAGCTTTCTTT.